These 25 T cell receptor beta chains originate from one sample sequenced in a study of shared clonotypes between healthy human individuals. Measured with immunoSEQ multiplex PCR; TCRdb has only the in-frame clones, and not every one. The table shows roughly 1.4 million clones, with approximately 98.5% occurring only once. The sequenced sample was naive CD4+ T cells sorted from blood. Subset given: CD45RA+ positively selected. The receptors were gathered from a man aged 25-40 years in good health.

V and J are TRBV7-8 and TRBJ2-5; a possible D gene is TRBD2 (6 bases). V lost 2 bases and J lost 3, with 10 bases in between. The germline CDR1 and CDR2 sequences are SGHVS and FQNEAQ. The CDR3 extends over 14 amino acids. DNA for the CDR3: TGTGCCAGCAGCTTATCTGCGGGGAAAGAGACCCAGTACTTC. This gives the protein CASSLSAGKETQYF.

This chain joins TRBV10-2 and TRBJ2-1; D call uncertain. There are 15 residues in the CDR3. The germline gives CDR1 WSHSY, CDR2 SAAADI. Deletions cut 2 bases from V and 0 bases from J, with 8 bases between. In DNA, the CDR3 is TGCGCCAGCAGTGAGGGACCTAGCTCCTACAATGAGCAGTTCTTC. It encodes CASSEGPSSYNEQFF.

For the CDR3, the DNA is TGTGCCAGCAGCCAATCCGGGCGTCTAGCGGGAGCAGATACGCAGTATTTT. Translated, it gives CASSQSGRLAGADTQYF. The chain recombines TRBV11-2 with TRBJ2-3, with 10 nucleotides matching TRBD2. The germline V gene has CDR1 SGHAT and CDR2 FQNNGV. The J segment lost 4 bases and the V segment lost 5 bases, leaving 12 bases of the junction unmatched. The CDR3 covers 17 residues.

The V and J genes are TRBV2 and TRBJ2-1; unclear D gene. The CDR3 spans 15 residues. Deletions cut 1 base from V and 4 bases from J, with 11 bases between. Germline-derived CDR1 and CDR2 are SNHLY and FYNNEI. The CDR3 reads CASSEGLLAYNEQFF. CDR3 in DNA: TGTGCCAGCAGTGAAGGTTTACTTGCATACAATGAGCAGTTCTTC.

The chain recombines TRBV6-1 with TRBJ2-7, with D perhaps matching TRBD1 (5 bases). CDR3 length: 14 residues. Germline CDR1 MNHNS, CDR2 SASEGT. V gave up 5 bases and J gave up 4 bases, with 15 bases separating them. The CDR3, as DNA: TGTGCCAGCAGTATACAGGTCTCCCTTTACGAGCAGTACTTC. It yields the protein CASSIQVSLYEQYF.

Notes on this clone: The sample contains more than one DNA sequence encoding this CDR3. V gene TRBV2 combines with J gene TRBJ1-1; D is unresolved. Germline-derived CDR1 and CDR2 are SNHLY and FYNNEI. CDR3 length equals 13 residues. The ends were cut back, 5 bases at V and 0 bases at J, with 7 bases in the middle. CDR3 nucleotide sequence: TGTGCCAGCAGTTTGGGTATGAACACTGAAGCTTTCTTT. Translating it yields CASSLGMNTEAFF.

V and J are TRBV28 and TRBJ2-4; TRBD2 aligns across 7 bases. V lost 8 bases and J lost 6; bases outside the gene matches: 7. The CDR3 sequence is 13 residues long. Germline CDR1 reads MDHEN; CDR2 reads SYDVKM. For the CDR3, the DNA is TGTGCCAGCCGGGGAGGGGTTGCAAACATTCAGTACTTC. Translated: CASRGGVANIQYF.

This chain connects TRBV7-2 to TRBJ2-4; TRBD2 is a possible D gene (6 bases). The V gene's germline CDR1 is SGHTA and CDR2 FQGNSA. V dropped 1 base and J dropped 2 bases, with 6 bases sitting between them. CDR3 length: 14 residues. The CDR3 DNA reads as TGTGCCAGCAGCTTAGGGACTACCAAAAACATTCAGTACTTC. Its translation is CASSLGTTKNIQYF.

The V and J genes are TRBV18 and TRBJ2-7; TRBD2 agrees at 7 bases. The V gene end was trimmed by 11 bases and the J gene end by 4 bases; junction bases not matched to a gene: 11. This CDR3 contains 13 residues. Germline V gene data show CDR1 as KGHSH and CDR2 as LQKENI. CDR3 DNA: TGTGCCCCCCCGACTAGCTGTACGTACGAGCAGTACTTC. Encoded protein: CAPPTSCTYEQYF. The whole variable domain, remainder taken from reference TRBV18 and TRBJ2-7, is NAGVMQNPRHLVRRRGQEARLRCSPMKGHSHVYWYRQLPEEGLKFMVYLQKENIIDESGMPKERFSAEFPKEGPSILRIQQVVRGDSAAYFCAPPTSCTYEQYFGPGTRLTVT.

The chain employs TRBV5-5 and TRBJ2-1, with 7 bases fitting TRBD2. CDR1 and CDR2 (germline): SGHKS, YYEKEE (reference sequence). V lost 2 bases and J lost 6; bases outside the gene matches: 2. The CDR3 runs 13 residues. The CDR3 bases are TGTGCCAGCAGCTTCGGGACTACCAATGAGCAGTTCTTC. Its translation: CASSFGTTNEQFF.

DNA of the CDR3: TGCAGCGTCGCCGGGACAGGGAGCACTGAAGCTTTCTTT. Protein: CSVAGTGSTEAFF. The rearrangement links TRBV29-1 to TRBJ1-1; TRBD1 agrees at 9 bases. V dropped 6 bases and J dropped 4; count of bases not matched to a gene: 6. Germline-derived CDR1 and CDR2 are SQVTM and ANQGSEA. The CDR3 sequence is 13 residues long.

This clone was seen a handful of times. The chain is built from TRBV10-3 and TRBJ2-7; 7 nucleotides match TRBD1. The CDR3 has 12 amino acids. Germline V gene data show CDR1 as ENHRY and CDR2 as SYGVKD. The V gene end was trimmed by 8 bases and the J gene end by 7 bases; junction bases not matched to a gene: 8. The CDR3 DNA reads as TGTGCCATCGGACAGGCTAAGGGTGAGCAGTACTTC. The encoded protein is CAIGQAKGEQYF.

V and J are TRBV4-1 and TRBJ1-3; weak D call: TRBD1 (6 bases). V was shortened by 4 bases and J by 0 bases, with 13 bases between the two germline ends. Germline CDR1 and CDR2: MGHRA and YSYEKL. This CDR3 has 16 residues. The CDR3 is CASSRRDTNSGNTIYF. The DNA for the CDR3 is TGCGCCAGCAGCCGGCGGGACACCAACTCTGGAAACACCATATATTTT.

V and J are TRBV5-1 and TRBJ2-3; TRBD2 matches at 8 bases. Germline V CDR1 and CDR2: SGHRS, YFSETQ. This CDR3 spans 19 amino acids. J gave up 0 bases and V 0 bases, and 12 bases lay outside the gene matches. In DNA, the CDR3 is TGCGCCAGCAGCTTGGCGGTATTTACTAGCGGAGCAAGCACAGATACGCAGTATTTT. This translates into CASSLAVFTSGASTDTQYF.

The V call is TRBV10-3, the J call TRBJ1-3; 7 bases fit TRBD1. Trimming at V came to 10 bases and at J to 0 bases, leaving 9 bases not matched to a gene. Germline CDR1 ENHRY, CDR2 SYGVKD. The CDR3 has 15 amino acids. The CDR3 sequence is CATIQQGSSGNTIYF. The CDR3 region has the DNA TGTGCCACTATCCAACAGGGGTCCTCTGGAAACACCATATATTTT.

The rearrangement uses TRBV29-1 and TRBJ2-7; D unclear. Germline values: CDR1 SQVTM, CDR2 ANQGSEA. The CDR3 is 13 residues long. V dropped 5 bases and J dropped 7 bases, with 18 bases sitting between them. The CDR3 sequence: CSVRVNWPEEQYF. DNA of the CDR3: TGCAGCGTTAGGGTAAACTGGCCGGAGGAGCAGTACTTC.

This chain joins TRBV6-1 and TRBJ1-4; D might be TRBD1 (6 bases). CDR1 is MNHNS and CDR2 is SASEGT in the germline V gene. The CDR3 runs 15 residues. V lost 5 bases, J lost 2 bases, and 12 bases lay in between. CDR3: CASSPRTVTNEKLFF. CDR3 DNA: TGTGCCAGCAGTCCCAGGACAGTCACTAATGAAAAACTGTTTTTT.

The chain links TRBV11-3 to TRBJ2-6; no reliable D call. Germline V CDR1 and CDR2: SGHNT, YENEEA. V was pared by 0 bases and J by 2 bases, with 2 bases between. The CDR3 has 14 amino acids. The CDR3 loop is CASSLEAGANVLTF. CDR3 DNA sequence: TGTGCCAGCAGCTTAGAAGCTGGGGCCAACGTCCTGACTTTC.

This chain uses TRBV18 with TRBJ1-3; D is uncertain. Germline CDR1 and CDR2: KGHSH and LQKENI. The CDR3 loop spans 15 amino acids. The V and J ends lost 4 bases and 0 bases respectively, with 10 bases between them. CDR3 loop: CASSQGKNSGNTIYF. The CDR3 DNA reads as TGTGCCAGCTCACAGGGCAAGAACTCTGGAAACACCATATATTTT.

The V and J genes are TRBV5-1 and TRBJ2-3; the D is unclear. Germline CDR1 is SGHRS and CDR2 is YFSETQ. CDR3 length: 13 residues. Trimming left V 7 bases short and J 2 bases short, with 11 bases between. The CDR3 region is CASRTEPTDTQYF. The CDR3 bases are TGCGCCAGCCGAACAGAGCCCACAGATACGCAGTATTTT.

CDR3 DNA: TGTGCCAGCTCACCAAGCCCGGGGGGCGCCGGGGAGCTGTTTTTT. This sequence encodes CASSPSPGGAGELFF. J is TRBJ2-2 and V is TRBV18, with D perhaps TRBD2 (7 bases). V lost 2 bases and J 6 bases, leaving 13 bases between the germline ends. CDR1 and CDR2 (germline): KGHSH, LQKENI. This CDR3 contains 15 residues.

The chain recombines TRBV15 with TRBJ2-1; 9 bases match TRBD2. Germline V gene data show CDR1 as LNHNV and CDR2 as YYDKDF (reference sequence). The J segment lost 7 bases and the V segment lost 3 bases, leaving 10 bases of the junction unmatched. The CDR3 contains 16 residues. The CDR3 protein is CATSSRGRAKQNEQFF. CDR3 coding DNA: TGTGCCACCAGCAGCCGCGGGAGGGCCAAACAGAATGAGCAGTTCTTC.

This rearrangement joins TRBV13 to TRBJ1-2; D not resolved. CDR3 length: 15 residues. Germline loops: CDR1 PRHDT, CDR2 FYEKMQ (reference sequence). Trimming stripped 5 bases from V and 7 bases from J, with 20 bases between. CDR3 protein: CASSVQLGMESGYTF. The DNA of the CDR3 is TGTGCCAGCAGCGTTCAACTGGGGATGGAGAGTGGCTACACCTTC.

The gene calls are TRBV12-5 and TRBJ2-3; D not resolved. The CDR3 is made up of 14 amino acids. Germline CDR1 and CDR2: LGHNT and FRNRAP. Trimming cost V 2 bases and J 4 bases, with 10 bases left between them. The CDR3 reads CASGLSSLADTQYF. The CDR3 bases are TGTGCTAGTGGTTTGTCCAGCCTAGCAGATACGCAGTATTTT.

The J gene is TRBJ2-3, the V gene TRBV14, with TRBD2 matching 10 bases. The V gene end was trimmed by 4 bases and the J gene end by 1 base; junction bases not matched to a gene: 8. Germline CDR1 is SGHDN and CDR2 is FVKESK. The CDR3 extends over 17 amino acids. Here the CDR3 reads CASSRLLAGAGTDTQYF. DNA for the CDR3: TGTGCCAGCAGCCGCCTTCTAGCGGGAGCTGGCACAGATACGCAGTATTTT.